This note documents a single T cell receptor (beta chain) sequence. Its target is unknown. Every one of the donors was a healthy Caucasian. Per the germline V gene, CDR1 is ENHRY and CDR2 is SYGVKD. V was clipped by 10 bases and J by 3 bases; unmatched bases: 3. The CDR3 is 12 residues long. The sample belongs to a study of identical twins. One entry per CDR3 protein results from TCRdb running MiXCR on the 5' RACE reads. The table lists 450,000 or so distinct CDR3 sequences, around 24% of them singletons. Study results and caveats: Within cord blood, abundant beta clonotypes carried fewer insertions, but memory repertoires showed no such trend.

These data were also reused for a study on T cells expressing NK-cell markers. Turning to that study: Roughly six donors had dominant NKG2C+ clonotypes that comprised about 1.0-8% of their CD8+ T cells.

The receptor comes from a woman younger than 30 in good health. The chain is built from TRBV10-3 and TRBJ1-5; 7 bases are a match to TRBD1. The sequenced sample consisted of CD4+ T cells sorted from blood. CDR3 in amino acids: CATGQVNQPQHF. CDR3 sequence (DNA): TGTGCCACCGGACAGGTCAATCAGCCCCAGCATTTT.